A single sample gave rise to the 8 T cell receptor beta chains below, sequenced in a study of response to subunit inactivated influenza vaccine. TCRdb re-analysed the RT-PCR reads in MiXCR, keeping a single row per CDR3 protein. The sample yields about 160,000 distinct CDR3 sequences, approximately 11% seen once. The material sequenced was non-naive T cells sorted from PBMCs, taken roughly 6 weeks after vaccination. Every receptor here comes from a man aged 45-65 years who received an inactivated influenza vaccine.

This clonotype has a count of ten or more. CDR3 loop: CSVSTGTTYGYTF. The CDR3 DNA is TGCAGCGTTAGCACCGGGACAACCTATGGCTACACCTTC. This chain links TRBV29-1 with TRBJ1-2; TRBD1 might be the D (6 bases). V lost 5 bases, J lost 4 bases, and 14 bases lay in between. Germline V gene lookup returns CDR1 SQVTM and CDR2 ANQGSEA. The CDR3 is 13 amino acids.

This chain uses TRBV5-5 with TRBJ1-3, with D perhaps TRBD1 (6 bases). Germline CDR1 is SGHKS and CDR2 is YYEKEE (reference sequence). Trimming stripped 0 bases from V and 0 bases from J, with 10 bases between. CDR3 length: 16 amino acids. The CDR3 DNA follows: TGTGCCAGCAGCTTGGGGAGACAGGACTCTGGAAACACCATATATTTT. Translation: CASSLGRQDSGNTIYF.

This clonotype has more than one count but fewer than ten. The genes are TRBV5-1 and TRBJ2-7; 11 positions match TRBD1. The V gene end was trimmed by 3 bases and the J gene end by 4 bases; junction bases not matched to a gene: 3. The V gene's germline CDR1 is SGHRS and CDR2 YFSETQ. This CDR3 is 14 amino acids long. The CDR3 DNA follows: TGCGCCAGCAGCTCGGGACAGGGGGATTACGAGCAGTACTTC. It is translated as CASSSGQGDYEQYF.

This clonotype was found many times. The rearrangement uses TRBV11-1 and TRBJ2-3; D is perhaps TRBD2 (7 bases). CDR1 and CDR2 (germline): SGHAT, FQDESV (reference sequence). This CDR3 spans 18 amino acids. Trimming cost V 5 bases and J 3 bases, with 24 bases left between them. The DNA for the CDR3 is TGTGCCAGCAGCCGCCCCGAGGGGGTAGCGGGTTGGACAGATACGCAGTATTTT. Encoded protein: CASSRPEGVAGWTDTQYF. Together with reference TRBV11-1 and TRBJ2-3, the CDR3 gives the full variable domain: EAEVAQSPRYKITEKSQAVAFWCDPISGHATLYWYRQILGQGPELLVQFQDESVVDDSQLPKDRFSAERLKGVDSTLKIQPAELGDSAMYLCASSRPEGVAGWTDTQYFGPGTRLTVL.

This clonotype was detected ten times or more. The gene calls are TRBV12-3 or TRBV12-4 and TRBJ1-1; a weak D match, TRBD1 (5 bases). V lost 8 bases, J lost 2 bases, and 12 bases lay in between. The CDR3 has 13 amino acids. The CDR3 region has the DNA TGTGCCAGCGTTTGGGGGTTAAACACTGAAGCTTTCTTT. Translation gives CASVWGLNTEAFF.

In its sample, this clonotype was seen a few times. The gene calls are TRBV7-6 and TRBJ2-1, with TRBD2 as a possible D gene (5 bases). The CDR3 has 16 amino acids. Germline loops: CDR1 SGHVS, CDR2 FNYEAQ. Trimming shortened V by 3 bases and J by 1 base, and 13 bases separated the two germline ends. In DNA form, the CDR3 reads TGTGCCAGCAGCTTGGCTGACTGGACTTCCTACAATGAGCAGTTCTTC. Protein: CASSLADWTSYNEQFF. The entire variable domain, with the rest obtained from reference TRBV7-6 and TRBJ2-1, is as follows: GAGVSQSPRYKVTKRGQDVALRCDPISGHVSLYWYRQALGQGPEFLTYFNYEAQQDKSGLPNDRFSAERPEGSISTLTIQRTEQRDSAMYRCASSLADWTSYNEQFFGPGTRLTVL.

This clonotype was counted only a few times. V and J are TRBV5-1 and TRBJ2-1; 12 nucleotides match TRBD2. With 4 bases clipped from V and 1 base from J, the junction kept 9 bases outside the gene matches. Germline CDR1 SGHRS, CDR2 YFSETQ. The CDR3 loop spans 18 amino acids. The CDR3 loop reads CASSTATSGGGSYNEQFF. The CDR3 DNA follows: TGCGCCAGCAGCACGGCGACTAGCGGGGGAGGGTCCTACAATGAGCAGTTCTTC.

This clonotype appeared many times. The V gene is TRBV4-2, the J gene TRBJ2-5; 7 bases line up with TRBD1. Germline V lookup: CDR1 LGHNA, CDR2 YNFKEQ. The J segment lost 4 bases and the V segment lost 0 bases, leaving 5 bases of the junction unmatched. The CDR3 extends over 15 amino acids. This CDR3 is CASSQEGQLGETQYF. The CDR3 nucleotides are TGTGCCAGCAGCCAAGAGGGACAGTTGGGAGAGACCCAGTACTTC.